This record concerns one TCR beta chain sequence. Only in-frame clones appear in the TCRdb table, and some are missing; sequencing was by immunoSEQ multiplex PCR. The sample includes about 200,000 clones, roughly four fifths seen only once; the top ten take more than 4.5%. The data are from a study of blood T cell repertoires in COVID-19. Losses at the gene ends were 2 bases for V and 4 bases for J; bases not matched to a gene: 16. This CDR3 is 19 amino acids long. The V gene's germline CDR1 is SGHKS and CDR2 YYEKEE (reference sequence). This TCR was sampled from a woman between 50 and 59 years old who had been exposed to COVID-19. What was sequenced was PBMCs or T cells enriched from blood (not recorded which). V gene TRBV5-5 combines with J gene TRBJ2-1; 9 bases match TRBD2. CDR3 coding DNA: TGTGCCAGCAGCTTCGTCCTAGCGGGGATAATGGGAGTTTACAATGAGCAGTTCTTC. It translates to CASSFVLAGIMGVYNEQFF.